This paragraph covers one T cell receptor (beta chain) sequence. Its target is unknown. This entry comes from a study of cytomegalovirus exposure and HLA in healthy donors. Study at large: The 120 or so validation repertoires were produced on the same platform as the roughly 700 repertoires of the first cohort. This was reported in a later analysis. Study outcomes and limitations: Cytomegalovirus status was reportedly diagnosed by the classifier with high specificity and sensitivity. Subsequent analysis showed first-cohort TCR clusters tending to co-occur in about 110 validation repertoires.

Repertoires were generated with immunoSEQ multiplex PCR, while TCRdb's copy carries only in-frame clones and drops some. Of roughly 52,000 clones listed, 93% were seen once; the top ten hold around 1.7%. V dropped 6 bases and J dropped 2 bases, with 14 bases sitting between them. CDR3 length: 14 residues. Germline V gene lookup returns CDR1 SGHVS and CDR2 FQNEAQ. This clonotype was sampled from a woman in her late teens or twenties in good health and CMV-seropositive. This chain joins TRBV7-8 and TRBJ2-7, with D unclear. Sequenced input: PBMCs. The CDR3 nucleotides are TGTGCCAGCAGAAAAACTGGCGGTACCTACGAGCAGTACTTC. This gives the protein CASRKTGGTYEQYF.